The source of this TCR beta chain is a study of OX40 agonist ivuxolimab in advanced cancers. Points from the study as a whole: Within 6 weeks, CD4+ and CD8+ blood T cells expanded clonally at 0.1 to 3.0 mg/kg. Nonresponders included some who also had low normalized T-cell clonal expansion.

The data were produced by immunoSEQ multiplex PCR, yet TCRdb's version contains in-frame clones alone and is incomplete. The data show about 83,000 clones, less than 90% seen once. As regards this clone: Its specificity is unknown.

Germline assignment: CDR1 SNHLY and CDR2 FYNNEI. The CDR3 has 15 residues. With 3 bases clipped from V and 3 bases from J, the junction kept 8 bases outside the gene matches. V usage is TRBV2 and J usage is TRBJ2-7; 7 positions match TRBD1. The origin of this receptor is an adult with an advanced solid tumor such as melanoma, head and neck, liver or kidney cancer. Specimen: CD4+ or CD8+ T cells sorted from blood, collected in a trial of the OX40 agonist ivuxolimab. The CDR3 loop reads CASSDPGQFLYEQYF. CDR3 nucleotide sequence: TGTGCCAGCAGTGACCCGGGACAGTTCCTCTACGAGCAGTACTTC.